This T cell receptor beta chain was profiled in a study of T cell responses to AZD1222 COVID-19 vaccine. The CDR3 is 13 amino acids. The germline V and J ends were trimmed by 3 bases and 7 bases, with 10 bases remaining between them. CDR1 and CDR2 from the germline V gene are SGDLS and YYNGEE. Profiled with immunoSEQ multiplex PCR; TCRdb holds only in-frame clones, not every one. Of about 210,000 clones listed, around 92% are singletons. The material sequenced was peripheral blood, taken on day 0 of AZD1222 vaccination. This TCR came from an adult in good health. V gene TRBV9 combines with J gene TRBJ2-2; D remains unclear. In DNA form, the CDR3 reads TGTGCCAGCAGCGCCCTTTTCGGCGGGGAGCTGTTTTTT. This sequence encodes CASSALFGGELFF.